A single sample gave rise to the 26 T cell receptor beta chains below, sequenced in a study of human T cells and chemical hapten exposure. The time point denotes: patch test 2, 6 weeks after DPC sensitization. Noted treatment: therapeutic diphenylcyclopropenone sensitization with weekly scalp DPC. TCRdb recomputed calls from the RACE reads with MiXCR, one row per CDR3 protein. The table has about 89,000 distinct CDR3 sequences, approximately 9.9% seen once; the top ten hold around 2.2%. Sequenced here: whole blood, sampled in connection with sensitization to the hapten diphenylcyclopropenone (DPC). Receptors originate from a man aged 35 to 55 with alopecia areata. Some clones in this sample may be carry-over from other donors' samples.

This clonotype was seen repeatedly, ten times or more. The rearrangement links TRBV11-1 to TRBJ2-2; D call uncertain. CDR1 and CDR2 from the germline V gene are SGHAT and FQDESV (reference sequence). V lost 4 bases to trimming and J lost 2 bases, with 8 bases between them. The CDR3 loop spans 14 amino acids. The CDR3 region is CASSYQDNTGELFF. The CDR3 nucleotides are TGTGCCAGCAGCTACCAGGATAACACCGGGGAGCTGTTTTTT. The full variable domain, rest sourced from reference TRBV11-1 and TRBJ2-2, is EAEVAQSPRYKITEKSQAVAFWCDPISGHATLYWYRQILGQGPELLVQFQDESVVDDSQLPKDRFSAERLKGVDSTLKIQPAELGDSAMYLCASSYQDNTGELFFGEGSRLTVL.

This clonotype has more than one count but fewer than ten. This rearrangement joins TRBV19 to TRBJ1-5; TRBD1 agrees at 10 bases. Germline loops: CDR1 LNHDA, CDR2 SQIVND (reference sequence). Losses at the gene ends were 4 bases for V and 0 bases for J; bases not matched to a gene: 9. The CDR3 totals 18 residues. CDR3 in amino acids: CASSRRDRGSYSNQPQHF. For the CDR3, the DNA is TGTGCCAGTAGTAGGCGGGACAGGGGATCATATAGCAATCAGCCCCAGCATTTT.

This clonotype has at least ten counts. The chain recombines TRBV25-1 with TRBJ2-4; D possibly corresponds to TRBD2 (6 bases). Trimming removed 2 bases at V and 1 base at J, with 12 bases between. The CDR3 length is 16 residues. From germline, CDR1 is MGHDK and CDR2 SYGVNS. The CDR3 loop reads CASSERDAGAKNIQYF. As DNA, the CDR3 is TGTGCCAGCAGTGAAAGGGACGCGGGGGCCAAAAACATTCAGTACTTC.

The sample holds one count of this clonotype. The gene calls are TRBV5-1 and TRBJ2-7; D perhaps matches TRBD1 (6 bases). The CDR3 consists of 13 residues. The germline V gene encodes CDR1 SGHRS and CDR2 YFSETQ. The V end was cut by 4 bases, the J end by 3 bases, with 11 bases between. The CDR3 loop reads CASSVDSFYEQYF. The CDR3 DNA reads TGCGCCAGCAGCGTGGACAGTTTCTACGAGCAGTACTTC. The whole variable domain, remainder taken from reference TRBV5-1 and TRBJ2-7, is KAGVTQTPRYLIKTRGQQVTLSCSPISGHRSVSWYQQTPGQGLQFLFEYFSETQRNKGNFPGRFSGRQFSNSRSEMNVSTLELGDSALYLCASSVDSFYEQYFGPGTRLTVT.

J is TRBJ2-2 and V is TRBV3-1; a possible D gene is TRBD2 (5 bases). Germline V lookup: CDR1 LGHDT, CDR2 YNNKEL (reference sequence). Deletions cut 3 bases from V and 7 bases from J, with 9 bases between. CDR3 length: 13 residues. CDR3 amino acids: CASSHGLFGELFF. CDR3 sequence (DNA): TGTGCCAGCAGCCATGGACTGTTCGGGGAGCTGTTTTTT.

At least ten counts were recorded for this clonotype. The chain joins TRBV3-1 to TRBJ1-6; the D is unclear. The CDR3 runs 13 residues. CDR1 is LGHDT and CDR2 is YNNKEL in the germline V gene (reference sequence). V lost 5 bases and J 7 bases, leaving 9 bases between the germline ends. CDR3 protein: CASSSTWNSPLHF. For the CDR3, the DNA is TGTGCCAGCAGCTCCACCTGGAATTCACCCCTCCACTTT.

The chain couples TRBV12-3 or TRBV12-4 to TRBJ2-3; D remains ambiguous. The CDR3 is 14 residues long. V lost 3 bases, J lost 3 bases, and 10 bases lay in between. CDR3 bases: TGTGCCAGCAGTTTTTTACAGAAAACAGATACGCAGTATTTT. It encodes CASSFLQKTDTQYF.

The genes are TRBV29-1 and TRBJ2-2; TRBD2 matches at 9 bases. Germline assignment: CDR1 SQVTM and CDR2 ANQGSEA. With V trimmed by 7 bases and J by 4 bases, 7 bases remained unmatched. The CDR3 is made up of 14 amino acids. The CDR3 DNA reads TGCAGCGCCAGACTAGCGGATGCCACCGGGGAGCTGTTTTTT. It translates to CSARLADATGELFF.

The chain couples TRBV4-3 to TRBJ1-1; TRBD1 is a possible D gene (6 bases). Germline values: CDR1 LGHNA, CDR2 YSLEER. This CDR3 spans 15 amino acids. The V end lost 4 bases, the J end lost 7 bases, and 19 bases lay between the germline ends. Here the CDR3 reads CASSPGAGARGEAFF. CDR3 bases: TGCGCCAGCAGCCCCGGGGCGGGGGCGAGGGGTGAAGCTTTCTTT.

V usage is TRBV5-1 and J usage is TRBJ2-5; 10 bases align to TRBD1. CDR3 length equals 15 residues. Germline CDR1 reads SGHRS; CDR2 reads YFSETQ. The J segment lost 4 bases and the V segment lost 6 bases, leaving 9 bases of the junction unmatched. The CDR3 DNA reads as TGCGCCAGCACCGATGACCGGACAGGGGGAGAGACCCAGTACTTC. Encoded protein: CASTDDRTGGETQYF.

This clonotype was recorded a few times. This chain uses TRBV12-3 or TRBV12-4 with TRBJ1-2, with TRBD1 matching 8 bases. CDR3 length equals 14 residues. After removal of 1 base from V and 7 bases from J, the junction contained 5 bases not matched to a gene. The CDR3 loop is CASSLGRGPSGYTF. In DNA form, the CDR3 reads TGTGCCAGCAGTTTAGGCAGGGGGCCCAGTGGCTACACCTTC.

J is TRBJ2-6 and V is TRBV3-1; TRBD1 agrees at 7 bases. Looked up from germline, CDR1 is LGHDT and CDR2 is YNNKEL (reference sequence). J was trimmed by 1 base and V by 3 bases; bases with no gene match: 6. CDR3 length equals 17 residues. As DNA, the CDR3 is TGTGCCAGCAGCCATTGGACAGGACCGTCTGGGGCCAACGTCCTGACTTTC. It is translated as CASSHWTGPSGANVLTF.

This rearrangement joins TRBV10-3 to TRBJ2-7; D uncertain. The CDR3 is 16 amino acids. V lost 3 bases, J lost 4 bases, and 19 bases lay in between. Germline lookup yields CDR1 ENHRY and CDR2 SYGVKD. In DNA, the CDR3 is TGTGCCATCAGTGATATGGCGGATCCTAATCCTTACGAGCAGTACGTC. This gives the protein CAISDMADPNPYEQYV.

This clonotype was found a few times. CDR3 bases: TGTGCCAGCAGCCCTTGGGCCGGGGCCTACGAGCAGTACGTC. Residues: CASSPWAGAYEQYV. The chain employs TRBV5-8 and TRBJ2-7; TRBD2 is a possible D gene (5 bases). The germline V gene has CDR1 SGHTS and CDR2 YDEGEE. This CDR3 region has 14 residues. V was clipped by 4 bases and J by 2 bases, with 13 bases between them.

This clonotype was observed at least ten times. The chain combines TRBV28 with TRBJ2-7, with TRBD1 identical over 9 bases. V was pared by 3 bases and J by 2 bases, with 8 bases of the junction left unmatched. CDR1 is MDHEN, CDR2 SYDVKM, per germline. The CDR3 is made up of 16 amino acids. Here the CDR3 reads CASSFSAGTGTYEQYF. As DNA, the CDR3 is TGTGCCAGCAGTTTCTCCGCCGGGACAGGGACCTACGAGCAGTACTTC.

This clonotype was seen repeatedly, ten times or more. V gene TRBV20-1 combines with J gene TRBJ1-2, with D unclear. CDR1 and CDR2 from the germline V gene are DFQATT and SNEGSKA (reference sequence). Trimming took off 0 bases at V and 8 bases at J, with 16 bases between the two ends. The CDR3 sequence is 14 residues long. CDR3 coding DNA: TGCAGTGCTAGAGACCCCCGCAGCGGGGTCGGCTACACCTTC. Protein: CSARDPRSGVGYTF.

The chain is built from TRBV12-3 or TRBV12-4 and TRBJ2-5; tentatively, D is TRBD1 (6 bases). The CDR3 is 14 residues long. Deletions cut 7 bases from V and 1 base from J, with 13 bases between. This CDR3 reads CASTSQGSQETQYF. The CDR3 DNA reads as TGTGCCAGCACCTCACAGGGCTCCCAAGAGACCCAGTACTTC.

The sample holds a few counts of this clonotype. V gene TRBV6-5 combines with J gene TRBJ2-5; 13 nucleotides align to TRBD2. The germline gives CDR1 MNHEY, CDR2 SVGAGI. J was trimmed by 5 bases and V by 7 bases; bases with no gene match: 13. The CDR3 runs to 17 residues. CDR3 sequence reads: CASNYRTSGRGYETQYF. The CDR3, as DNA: TGTGCCAGCAACTACAGGACTAGCGGGAGAGGATATGAGACCCAGTACTTC.

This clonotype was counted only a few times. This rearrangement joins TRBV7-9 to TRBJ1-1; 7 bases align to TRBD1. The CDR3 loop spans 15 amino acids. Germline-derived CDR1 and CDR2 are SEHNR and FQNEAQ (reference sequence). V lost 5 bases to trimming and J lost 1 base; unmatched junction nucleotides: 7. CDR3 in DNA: TGTGCCAGCAGCCTACTGACAGGGACGAACACTGAAGCTTTCTTT. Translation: CASSLLTGTNTEAFF. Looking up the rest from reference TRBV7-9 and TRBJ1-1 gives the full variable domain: DTGVSQNPRHKITKRGQNVTFRCDPISEHNRLYWYRQTLGQGPEFLTYFQNEAQLEKSRLLSDRFSAERPKGSFSTLEIQRTEQGDSAMYLCASSLLTGTNTEAFFGQGTRLTVV.

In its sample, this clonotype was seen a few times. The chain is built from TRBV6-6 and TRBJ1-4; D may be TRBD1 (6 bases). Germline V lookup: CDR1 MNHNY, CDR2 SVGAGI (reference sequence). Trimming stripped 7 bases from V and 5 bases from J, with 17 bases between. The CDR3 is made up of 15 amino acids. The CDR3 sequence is CASTQGRGANEKLFF. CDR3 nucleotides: TGTGCCAGCACCCAAGGGAGGGGGGCAAATGAAAAACTGTTTTTT.

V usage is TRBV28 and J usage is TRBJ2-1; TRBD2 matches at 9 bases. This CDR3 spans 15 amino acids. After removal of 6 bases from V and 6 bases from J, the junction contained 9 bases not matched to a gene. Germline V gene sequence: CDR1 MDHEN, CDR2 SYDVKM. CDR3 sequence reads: CASRPTSGGSNEQFF. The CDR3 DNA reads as TGTGCCAGCAGGCCGACTAGCGGAGGTTCCAATGAGCAGTTCTTC. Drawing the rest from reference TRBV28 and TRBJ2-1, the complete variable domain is DVKVTQSSRYLVKRTGEKVFLECVQDMDHENMFWYRQDPGLGLRLIYFSYDVKMKEKGDIPEGYSVSREKKERFSLILESASTNQTSMYLCASRPTSGGSNEQFFGPGTRLTVL.

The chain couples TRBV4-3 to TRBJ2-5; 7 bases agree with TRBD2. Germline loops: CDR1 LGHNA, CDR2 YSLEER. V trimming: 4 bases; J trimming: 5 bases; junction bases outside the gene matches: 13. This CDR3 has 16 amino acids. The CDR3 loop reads CASSRTPKRGVETQYF. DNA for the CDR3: TGCGCCAGCAGCCGAACACCTAAGCGGGGCGTTGAGACCCAGTACTTC.

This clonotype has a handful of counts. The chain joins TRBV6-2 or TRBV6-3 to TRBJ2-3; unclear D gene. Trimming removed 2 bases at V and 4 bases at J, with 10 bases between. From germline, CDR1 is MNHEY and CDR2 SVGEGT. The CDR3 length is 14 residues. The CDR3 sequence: CASSYPERADTQYF. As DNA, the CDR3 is TGTGCCAGCAGTTACCCGGAACGAGCAGATACGCAGTATTTT.

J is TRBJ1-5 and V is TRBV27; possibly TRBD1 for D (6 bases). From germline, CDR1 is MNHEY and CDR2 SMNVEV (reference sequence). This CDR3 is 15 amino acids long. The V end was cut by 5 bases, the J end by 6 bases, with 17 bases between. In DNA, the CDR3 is TGTGCCAGCAGTCCACAACGGGGGCCAGGTCAGCCCCAGCATTTT. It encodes CASSPQRGPGQPQHF.

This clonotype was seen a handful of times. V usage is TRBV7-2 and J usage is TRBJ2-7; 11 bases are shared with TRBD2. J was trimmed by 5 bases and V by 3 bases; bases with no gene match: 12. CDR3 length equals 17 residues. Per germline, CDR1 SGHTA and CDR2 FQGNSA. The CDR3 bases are TGTGCCAGCAGCTTCTTACTAGCGGGAGACAATCCGGACGAGCAGTACTTC. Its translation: CASSFLLAGDNPDEQYF.

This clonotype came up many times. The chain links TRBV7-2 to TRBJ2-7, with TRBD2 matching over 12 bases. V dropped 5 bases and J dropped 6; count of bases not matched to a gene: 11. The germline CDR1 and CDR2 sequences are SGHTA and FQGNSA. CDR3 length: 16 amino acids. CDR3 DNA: TGTGCCAGCAGCGGATCCCTAGCGGGAGGGCCCTTCGAGCAGTACTTC. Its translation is CASSGSLAGGPFEQYF.